This passage covers 17 T cell receptor beta chains from one sample sequenced in a study of regulatory T cells in long-lasting Graves disease. In building TCR beta libraries, iRepertoire HTBI primers were used together with Arm-PCR of CDR3 regions. One entry per CDR3 protein, called by TCRdb with MiXCR from the multiplex PCR reads. The sample lists under 300,000 distinct CDR3 sequences, 15% to 20% seen once, with over 20% in the top ten. Time point in this sample: newly diagnosed GD, antithyroid drugs for less than 3 months. After RNA was extracted from PBMCs, the TCR library was made from it. The sequences come from peripheral blood mononuclear cells (PBMCs), collected at new diagnosis, from a patient treated with antithyroid drugs. The receptors shown here come from a female donor with Graves disease.

The chain is built from TRBV4-1 and TRBJ2-2; 15 nucleotides match TRBD2. The V gene end was trimmed by 4 bases and the J gene end by 6 bases; junction bases not matched to a gene: 3. The germline gives CDR1 MGHRA, CDR2 YSYEKL. This CDR3 contains 16 residues. This CDR3 reads CASSRGLAGGSGELFF. CDR3 bases: TGCGCCAGCAGCCGAGGACTAGCGGGAGGGTCCGGGGAGCTGTTTTTT.

This clonotype came up many times. CDR3 loop: CASSLPGGSDDEQFF. As DNA, the CDR3 is TGTGCCAGCAGCCTCCCGGGCGGGTCGGATGATGAGCAGTTCTTC. V usage is TRBV6-2 or TRBV6-3 and J usage is TRBJ2-1, with D possibly matching TRBD2 (5 bases). This CDR3 spans 15 amino acids. Trimming left V 6 bases short and J 8 bases short, with 20 bases between. Per germline, CDR1 MNHEY and CDR2 SVGEGT.

This clonotype has ten or more counts. This rearrangement joins TRBV7-6 to TRBJ2-3, with 7 positions matching TRBD1. Germline V gene data show CDR1 as SGHVS and CDR2 as FNYEAQ. Trimming cost V 5 bases and J 0 bases; bases outside gene matches: 5. This CDR3 comprises 15 residues. The CDR3 here is CASSTRQGSTDTQYF. The CDR3 DNA sequence: TGTGCCAGCAGCACAAGACAGGGAAGCACAGATACGCAGTATTTT.

Many counts were recorded for this clonotype. The rearrangement links TRBV6-5 to TRBJ2-2; 7 bases match TRBD2. Looked up from germline, CDR1 is MNHEY and CDR2 is SVGAGI. J lost 1 base, V lost 0 bases, and 2 bases had no gene match. The CDR3 consists of 16 residues. The CDR3 loop reads CASSYSGGGNTGELFF. CDR3 sequence (DNA): TGTGCCAGCAGTTACTCGGGGGGGGGGAACACCGGGGAGCTGTTTTTT.

The CDR3 region is CASTRAGAEAFF. CDR3 DNA: TGTGCCAGCACCAGGGCAGGAGCTGAAGCTTTCTTT. The V and J genes are TRBV11-2 and TRBJ1-1; D is perhaps TRBD1 (5 bases). Germline loops: CDR1 SGHAT, CDR2 FQNNGV. The V end lost 7 bases, the J end lost 6 bases, and 12 bases lay between the germline ends. This CDR3 has 12 residues.

At least ten counts were recorded for this clonotype. This sequence joins TRBV6-1 and TRBJ1-2; TRBD1 matches 9 bases. Germline CDR1 is MNHNS and CDR2 is SASEGT. This CDR3 contains 17 residues. J was trimmed by 3 bases and V by 4 bases; bases with no gene match: 12. In nucleotides, the CDR3 is TGTGCCAGCAGTGCACAAACGTCGGGACAGGGCTACTATGGCTACACCTTC. It encodes CASSAQTSGQGYYGYTF.

The chain links TRBV11-1 to TRBJ2-1, with D perhaps TRBD1 (5 bases). The CDR3 sequence is 15 residues long. Trimming took off 5 bases at V and 0 bases at J, with 11 bases between the two ends. Germline CDR1 reads SGHAT; CDR2 reads FQDESV (reference sequence). CDR3 sequence: CASSKRQSSYNEQFF. The CDR3, as DNA: TGTGCCAGCAGCAAAAGACAGAGCTCCTACAATGAGCAGTTCTTC.

This clonotype was seen repeatedly, ten times or more. The genes are TRBV12-3 or TRBV12-4 and TRBJ2-6, with unresolved D. The V gene lost 6 bases and the J gene lost 10 bases, with 16 bases spanning the gap. The CDR3 length is 14 residues. The CDR3 loop is CASSPLRDKNVLTF. The CDR3 DNA reads as TGTGCCAGCAGCCCGTTAAGAGACAAGAACGTCCTGACTTTC.

The chain links TRBV19 to TRBJ2-1; 9 bases agree with TRBD2. The CDR3 consists of 16 residues. Germline V gene lookup returns CDR1 LNHDA and CDR2 SQIVND (reference sequence). V shed 5 bases, J shed 15 bases, and the junction held 20 bases outside the gene matches. The CDR3 DNA reads TGTGCCAGTAGTGAGGACGGAAAACTAGCGGGTTTGGATATGTTCTTC. This encodes CASSEDGKLAGLDMFF.

This clonotype came up many times. The V call is TRBV20-1, the J call TRBJ1-1, with a tentative D call TRBD1 (5 bases). In germline, CDR1 is DFQATT, CDR2 SNEGSKA (reference sequence). V gave up 5 bases and J gave up 7 bases, with 17 bases separating them. The CDR3 has 13 amino acids. The CDR3 nucleotides read TGCAGTGCTCCGGTCGGGGACCGTCGTGAAGCTTTCTTT. Protein product: CSAPVGDRREAFF.

This clonotype was detected ten times or more. One junction end does not reproduce the germline sequence, and a read error may be involved. This chain uses TRBV20-1 with TRBJ2-5; perhaps TRBD1 as D (5 bases). Germline CDR1 is DFQATT and CDR2 is SNEGSKA (reference sequence). CDR3 size: 16 residues. CDR3 sequence: CSARDNGRLTTEAQYF. DNA for the CDR3: TGCAGTGCTAGAGATAACGGCCGCCTCACGACAGAGGCCCAGTACTTC.

There are many counts of this clonotype. CDR3 sequence (DNA): TGTGCCAGCAGTTTAATCCCAGAGACCCAGTACTTC. It specifies CASSLIPETQYF. The chain employs TRBV12-3 or TRBV12-4 and TRBJ2-5, with unresolved D. The V end lost 2 bases, the J end lost 4 bases, and 5 bases lay between the germline ends. The CDR3 totals 12 residues.

At least ten counts were recorded for this clonotype. V usage is TRBV5-4 and J usage is TRBJ2-1, with 15 positions matching TRBD2. Trimming took 4 bases from V and 8 from J; bases not matched to a gene: 4. The CDR3 consists of 15 residues. Per germline, CDR1 SGHNT and CDR2 YYREEE (reference sequence). The CDR3 DNA reads TGTGCCAGCAGCGGCTGGACTAGCGGGAGGGATGAGCAGTTCTTC. Protein sequence: CASSGWTSGRDEQFF.

This clonotype was detected only once. This chain uses TRBV28 with TRBJ2-5; TRBD1 agrees at 8 bases. The CDR3 is 16 amino acids. V shed 4 bases and J 1 base; nucleotides not matched to a gene: 8. Looked up from germline, CDR1 is MDHEN and CDR2 is SYDVKM. For the CDR3, the DNA is TGTGCCAGCAGTTCCCGACAGGGGATCTCCCAAGAGACCCAGTACTTC. Translating it yields CASSSRQGISQETQYF.

This clonotype was counted ten times or more. This rearrangement joins TRBV9 to TRBJ2-3, with TRBD2 matching 14 bases. Unmatched junction bases numbered 10, after V lost 0 bases and J lost 4 bases. This CDR3 region has 19 residues. Per germline, CDR1 SGDLS and CDR2 YYNGEE. This CDR3 reads CASSVEVSGLAGAADTQYF. The CDR3 DNA is TGTGCCAGCAGCGTAGAAGTTTCGGGACTAGCGGGAGCGGCAGATACGCAGTATTTT.

This clonotype was observed at least ten times. CDR3: CASSHGGTEAFF. The CDR3 DNA reads TGTGCCAGCAGCCACGGGGGCACTGAAGCTTTCTTT. This chain links TRBV3-1 with TRBJ1-1; perhaps TRBD1 as D (5 bases). Germline CDR1 and CDR2: LGHDT and YNNKEL (reference sequence). V was clipped by 3 bases and J by 4 bases, with 6 bases between them. The CDR3 is 12 amino acids.

The sample holds many counts of this clonotype. The chain is built from TRBV7-2 and TRBJ2-4, with a weak D call TRBD2 (6 bases). Trimming left V 4 bases short and J 1 base short, with 8 bases between. CDR1 is SGHTA, CDR2 FQGNSA, per germline. There are 14 residues in the CDR3. Written as DNA, the CDR3 is TGTGCCAGCAGCTCCCGGGGGGCCAAAAACATTCAGTACTTC. Amino acid sequence: CASSSRGAKNIQYF.